This paragraph covers one T cell receptor (beta chain) sequence. Its antigen specificity is not known. Base qualities are not provided; no much larger clone lies one nucleotide away. Trimming takes 6 bases off V and 4 bases off J; junction bases not matched to a gene: 11. CDR1 SNHLY and CDR2 FYNNEI were looked up in the germline V gene. The CDR3 holds 15 amino acids from the cysteine to the phenylalanine. Only the CDR3 part of the read is kept: 45 bases, read in frame from the first base. Each collaborating institution followed its own protocols to collect whole blood in K2EDTA tubes. For TCRbeta analysis, collaborator samples were shipped as frozen whole blood, as isolated PBMCs, or as DNA extracted from either sample type. This entry comes from a study of blood T cell repertoires in COVID-19 (dated by TCRdb to the early 2020s). Broadly, across the study: Samples covering the acute and convalescent phases of COVID-19 were provided by collaborators in the United States, Italy and Spain. Nearly every sample came with metadata listing a de-identified subject ID, COVID-19 status, age in years and sex. The material from the prospective study consisted of cDNA or gDNA derived from T cells, B-cell-depleted T cells, or PBMCs. Where HLA class I and class II types were available, the types were taken from metadata supplied by the sample provider, not from assay-based typing. The samples were drawn from the first 160 participants of the ongoing ImmuneRACE study and from some 1,300 subjects provided by 6 global collaborators. Deeply sampled blood TCRbeta repertoires from subjects exposed to, actively infected with, or recovered from COVID-19 were included in the dataset. A freely available public database, intended as a resource for researchers studying the immune response to SARS-CoV-2, is where the repertoires were released. The paper's findings and limits, for the study overall: How much clinical and demographic metadata was included differed by source and by participant, and the metadata was provided uncurated.

The immunoSEQ Assay, a bias-controlled multiplex PCR, was used to amplify TCRbeta CDR3 regions from genomic DNA. In the original analysis: The number of nucleated cells in each sample was estimated from the amplification of reference gene primers within the assay. Sequence reads were collapsed and filtered to measure the absolute abundance of every unique TCRbeta CDR3 rearrangement. For each sample, productive Simpson clonality was calculated as the square root of Simpson's diversity index over productive rearrangements. TCRdb took this table from immuneACCESS and kept in-frame rearrangements with V and J called. Such tables lack part of the clones; where checked against another copy, unresolved V genes explain under half of the gap, and the rest is unexplained. That table supplies the V and J calls and clone size; D and trimming were determined from the DNA. The sample has about 62,000 clones on record, more than 80% of them singletons. The leading ten clones occupy about 1.5% of the sample.

The sequence came from a woman aged 80 or older with acute or convalescent COVID-19. Here the chain combines TRBV2 and TRBJ2-5; 7 central bases correspond to TRBD2. Sequencing was done on a sample of peripheral blood. The nucleotide sequence is TGTGCCAGCAGGGACGGGACTAAATTGCGAGAGACCCAGTACTTC. It specifies CASRDGTKLRETQYF.